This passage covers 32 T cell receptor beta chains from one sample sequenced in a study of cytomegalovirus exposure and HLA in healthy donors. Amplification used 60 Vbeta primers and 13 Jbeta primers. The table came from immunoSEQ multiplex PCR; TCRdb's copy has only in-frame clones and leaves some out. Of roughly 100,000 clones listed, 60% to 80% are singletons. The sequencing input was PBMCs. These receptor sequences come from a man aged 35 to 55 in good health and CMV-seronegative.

The CDR3 region is CASSRNRGANYGYTF. Here the CDR3 DNA reads TGTGCCAGCAGTAGAAACAGGGGAGCTAACTATGGCTACACCTTC. The rearrangement joins TRBV14 to TRBJ1-2, with 7 nucleotides matching TRBD1. V gave up 6 bases and J gave up 0 bases; unmatched junction bases: 7. Germline CDR1 is SGHDN and CDR2 is FVKESK. This CDR3 region has 15 residues. The full variable domain, with the rest looked up from reference TRBV14 and TRBJ1-2, is EAGVTQFPSHSVIEKGQTVTLRCDPISGHDNLYWYRRVMGKEIKFLLHFVKESKQDESGMPNNRFLAERTGGTYSTLKVQPAELEDSGVYFCASSRNRGANYGYTFGSGTRLTVV.

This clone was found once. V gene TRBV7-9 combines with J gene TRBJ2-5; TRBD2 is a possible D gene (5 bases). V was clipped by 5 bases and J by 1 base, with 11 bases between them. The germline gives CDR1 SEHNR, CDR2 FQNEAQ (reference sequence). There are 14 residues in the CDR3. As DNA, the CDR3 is TGTGCCAGCAGCCGAACTCGGGGCCAAGAGACCCAGTACTTC. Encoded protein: CASSRTRGQETQYF.

The CDR3 protein is CARGGQGTNTGELFF. CDR3 DNA sequence: TGTGCCAGGGGGGGACAGGGGACGAACACCGGGGAGCTGTTTTTT. The genes are TRBV2 and TRBJ2-2, with TRBD1 identical over 10 bases. Germline V CDR1 and CDR2: SNHLY, FYNNEI. V gave up 9 bases and J gave up 0 bases; unmatched junction bases: 4. The CDR3 is 15 residues long.

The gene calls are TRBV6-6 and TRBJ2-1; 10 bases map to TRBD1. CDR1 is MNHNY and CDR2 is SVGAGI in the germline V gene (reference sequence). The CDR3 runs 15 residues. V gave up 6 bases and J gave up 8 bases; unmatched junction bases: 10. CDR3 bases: TGTGCCAGCAGCCCACCGGGACAGGGGAGCTATGAGCAGTTCTTC. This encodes CASSPPGQGSYEQFF.

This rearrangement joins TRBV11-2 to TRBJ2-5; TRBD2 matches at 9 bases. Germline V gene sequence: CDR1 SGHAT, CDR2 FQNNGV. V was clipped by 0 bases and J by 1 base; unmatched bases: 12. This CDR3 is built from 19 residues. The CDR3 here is CASSLDPPPLAGFQETQYF. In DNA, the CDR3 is TGTGCCAGCAGCTTAGATCCACCCCCACTAGCGGGCTTCCAAGAGACCCAGTACTTC.

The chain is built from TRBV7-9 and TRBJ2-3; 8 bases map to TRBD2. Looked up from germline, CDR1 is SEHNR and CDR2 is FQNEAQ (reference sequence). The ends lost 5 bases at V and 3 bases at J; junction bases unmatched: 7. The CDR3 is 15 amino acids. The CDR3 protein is CASSPSGGGTDTQYF. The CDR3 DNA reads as TGTGCCAGCAGCCCCAGCGGGGGTGGTACAGATACGCAGTATTTT.

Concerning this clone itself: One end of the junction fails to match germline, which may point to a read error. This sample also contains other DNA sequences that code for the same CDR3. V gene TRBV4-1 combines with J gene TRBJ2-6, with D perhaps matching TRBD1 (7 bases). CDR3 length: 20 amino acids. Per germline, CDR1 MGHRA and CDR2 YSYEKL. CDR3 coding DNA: TGCGCCAGCAGCCAAGGAGGGGGCAGGGGGGCCCTCTCTGGGGCCAACGTCCTGACTTTT. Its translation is CASSQGGGRGALSGANVLTF.

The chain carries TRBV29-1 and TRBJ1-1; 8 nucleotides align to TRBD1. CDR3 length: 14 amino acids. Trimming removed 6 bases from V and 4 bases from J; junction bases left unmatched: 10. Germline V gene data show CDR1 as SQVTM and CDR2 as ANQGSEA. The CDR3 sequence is CSVTKGQVGTEAFF. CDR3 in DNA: TGCAGCGTGACTAAGGGACAGGTCGGCACTGAAGCTTTCTTT.

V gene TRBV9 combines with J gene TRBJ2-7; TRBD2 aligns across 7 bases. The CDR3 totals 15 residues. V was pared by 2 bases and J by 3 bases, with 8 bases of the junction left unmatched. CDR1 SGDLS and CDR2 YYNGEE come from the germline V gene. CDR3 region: CASSVSGASIYEQYF. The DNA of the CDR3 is TGTGCCAGCAGCGTCAGCGGGGCCTCAATCTACGAGCAGTACTTC.

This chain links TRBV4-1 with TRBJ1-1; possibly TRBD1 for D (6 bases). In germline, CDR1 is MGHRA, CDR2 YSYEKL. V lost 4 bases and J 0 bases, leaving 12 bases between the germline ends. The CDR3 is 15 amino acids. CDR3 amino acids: CASSPLGGLNTEAFF. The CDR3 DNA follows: TGCGCCAGCAGCCCCCTGGGGGGGCTGAACACTGAAGCTTTCTTT.

The CDR3 nucleotides read TGTGCCAGCAGCCTCGGGACTAGCGGGCCCCTCGGGGAGCAGTTCTTC. Protein sequence: CASSLGTSGPLGEQFF. The chain recombines TRBV13 with TRBJ2-1, with 12 bases matching TRBD2. V trimming: 5 bases; J trimming: 10 bases; junction bases outside the gene matches: 12. Germline CDR1 reads PRHDT; CDR2 reads FYEKMQ (reference sequence). The CDR3 has 16 residues.

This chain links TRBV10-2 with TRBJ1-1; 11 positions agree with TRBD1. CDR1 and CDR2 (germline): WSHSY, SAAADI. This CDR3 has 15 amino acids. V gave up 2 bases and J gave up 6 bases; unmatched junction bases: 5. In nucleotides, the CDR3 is TGCGCCAGCAGTGAGATGCAGGGACAGGGGGCTGAAGCTTTCTTT. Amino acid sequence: CASSEMQGQGAEAFF.

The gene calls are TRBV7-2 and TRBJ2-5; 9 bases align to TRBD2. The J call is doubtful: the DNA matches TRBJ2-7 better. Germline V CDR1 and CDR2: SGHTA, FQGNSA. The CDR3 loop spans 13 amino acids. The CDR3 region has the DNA TGTGCCATCAAGGCTAGCGGGGTCTACGAGCAGTACTTC. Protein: CAIKASGVYEQYF.

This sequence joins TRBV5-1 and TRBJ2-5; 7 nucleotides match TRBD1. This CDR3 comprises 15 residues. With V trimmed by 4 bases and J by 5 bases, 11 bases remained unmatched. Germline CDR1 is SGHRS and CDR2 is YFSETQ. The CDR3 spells CASSVNTGELETQYF. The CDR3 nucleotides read TGCGCCAGCAGCGTGAATACAGGGGAGCTCGAGACCCAGTACTTC.

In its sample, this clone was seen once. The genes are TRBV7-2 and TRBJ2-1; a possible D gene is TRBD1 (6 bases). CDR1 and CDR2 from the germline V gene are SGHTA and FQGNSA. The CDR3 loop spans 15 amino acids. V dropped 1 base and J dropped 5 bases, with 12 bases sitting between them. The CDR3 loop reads CASSLGTDLDNEQFF. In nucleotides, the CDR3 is TGTGCCAGCAGCTTAGGGACAGACCTTGACAATGAGCAGTTCTTC.

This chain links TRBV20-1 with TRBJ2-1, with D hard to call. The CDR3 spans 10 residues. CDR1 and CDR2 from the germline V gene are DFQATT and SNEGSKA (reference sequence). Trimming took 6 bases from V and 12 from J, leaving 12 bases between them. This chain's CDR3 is CSAHPVWQFF. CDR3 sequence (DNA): TGCAGTGCCCATCCGGTTTGGCAGTTCTTC.

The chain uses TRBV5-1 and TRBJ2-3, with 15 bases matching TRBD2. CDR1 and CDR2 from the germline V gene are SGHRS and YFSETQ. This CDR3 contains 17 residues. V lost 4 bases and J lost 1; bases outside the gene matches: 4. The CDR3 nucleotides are TGCGCCAGCAGCCCGGGACTAGCGGGGGGACGCACAGATACGCAGTATTTT. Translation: CASSPGLAGGRTDTQYF.

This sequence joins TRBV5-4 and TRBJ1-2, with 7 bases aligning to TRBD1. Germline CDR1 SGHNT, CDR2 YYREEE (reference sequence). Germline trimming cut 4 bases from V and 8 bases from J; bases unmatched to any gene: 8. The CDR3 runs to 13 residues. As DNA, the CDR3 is TGTGCCAGCAGCCGACCAGGGGGTGAAGGCTACACCTTC. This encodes CASSRPGGEGYTF.

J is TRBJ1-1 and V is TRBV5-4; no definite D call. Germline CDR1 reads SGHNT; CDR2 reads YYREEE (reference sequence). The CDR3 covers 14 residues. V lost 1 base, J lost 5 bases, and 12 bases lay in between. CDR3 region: CASSLRGRDTEAFF. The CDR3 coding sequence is TGTGCCAGCAGCTTGCGTGGGCGCGATACTGAAGCTTTCTTT.

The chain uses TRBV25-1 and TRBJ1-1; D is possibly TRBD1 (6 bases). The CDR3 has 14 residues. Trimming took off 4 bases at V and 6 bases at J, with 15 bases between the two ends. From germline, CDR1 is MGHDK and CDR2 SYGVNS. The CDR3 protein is CASSGQQGGAEAFF. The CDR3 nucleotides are TGTGCCAGCAGTGGACAACAGGGAGGGGCTGAAGCTTTCTTT. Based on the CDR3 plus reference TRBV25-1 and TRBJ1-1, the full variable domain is EADIYQTPRYLVIGTGKKITLECSQTMGHDKMYWYQQDPGMELHLIHYSYGVNSTEKGDLSSESTVSRIRTEHFPLTLESARPSHTSQYLCASSGQQGGAEAFFGQGTRLTVV.

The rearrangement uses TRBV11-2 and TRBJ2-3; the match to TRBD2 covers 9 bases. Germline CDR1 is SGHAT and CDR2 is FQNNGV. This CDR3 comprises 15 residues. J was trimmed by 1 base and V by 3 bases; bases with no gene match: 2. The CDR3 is CASSFSGGRTDTQYF. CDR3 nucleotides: TGTGCCAGCAGCTTTAGCGGGGGACGCACAGATACGCAGTATTTT. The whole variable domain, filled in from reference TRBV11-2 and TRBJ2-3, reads EAGVAQSPRYKIIEKRQSVAFWCNPISGHATLYWYQQILGQGPKLLIQFQNNGVVDDSQLPKDRFSAERLKGVDSTLKIQPAKLEDSAVYLCASSFSGGRTDTQYFGPGTRLTVL.

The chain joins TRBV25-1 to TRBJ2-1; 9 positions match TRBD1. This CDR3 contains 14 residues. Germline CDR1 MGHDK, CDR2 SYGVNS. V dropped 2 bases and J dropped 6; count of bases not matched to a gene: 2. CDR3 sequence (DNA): TGTGCCAGCAGTGAAACGGACAGGGGCAATGAGCAGTTCTTC. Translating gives CASSETDRGNEQFF.

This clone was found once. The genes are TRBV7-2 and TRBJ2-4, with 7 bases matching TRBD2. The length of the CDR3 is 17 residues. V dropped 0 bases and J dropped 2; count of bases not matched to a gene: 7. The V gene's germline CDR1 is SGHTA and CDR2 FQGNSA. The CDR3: CASSLAASGYPKNIQYF. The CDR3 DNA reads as TGTGCCAGCAGCTTAGCGGCTAGCGGCTATCCCAAAAACATTCAGTACTTC.

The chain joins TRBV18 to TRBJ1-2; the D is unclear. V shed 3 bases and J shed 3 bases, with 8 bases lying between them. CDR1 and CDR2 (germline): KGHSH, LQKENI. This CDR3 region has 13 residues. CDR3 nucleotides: TGTGCCAGCTCACCTGAGACTGACTATGGCTACACCTTC. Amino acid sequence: CASSPETDYGYTF.

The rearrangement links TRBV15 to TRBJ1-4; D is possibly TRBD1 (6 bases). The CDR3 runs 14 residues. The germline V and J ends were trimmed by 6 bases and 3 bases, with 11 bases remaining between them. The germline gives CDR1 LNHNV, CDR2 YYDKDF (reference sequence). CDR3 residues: CATRSGTPNEKLFF. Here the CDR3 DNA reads TGTGCCACCAGATCCGGGACACCTAATGAAAAACTGTTTTTT. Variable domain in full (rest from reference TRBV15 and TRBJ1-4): DAMVIQNPRYQVTQFGKPVTLSCSQTLNHNVMYWYQQKSSQAPKLLFHYYDKDFNNEADTPDNFQSRRPNTSFCFLDIRSPGLGDTAMYLCATRSGTPNEKLFFGSGTQLSVL.

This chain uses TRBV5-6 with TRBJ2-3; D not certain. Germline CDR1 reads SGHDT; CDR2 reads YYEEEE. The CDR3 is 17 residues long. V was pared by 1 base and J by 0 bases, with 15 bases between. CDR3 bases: TGTGCCAGCAGCTTGTTTTCGCTAGACTCTAGCACAGATACGCAGTATTTT. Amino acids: CASSLFSLDSSTDTQYF. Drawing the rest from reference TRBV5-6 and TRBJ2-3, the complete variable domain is DAGVTQSPTHLIKTRGQQVTLRCSPKSGHDTVSWYQQALGQGPQFIFQYYEEEERQRGNFPDRFSGHQFPNYSSELNVNALLLGDSALYLCASSLFSLDSSTDTQYFGPGTRLTVL.

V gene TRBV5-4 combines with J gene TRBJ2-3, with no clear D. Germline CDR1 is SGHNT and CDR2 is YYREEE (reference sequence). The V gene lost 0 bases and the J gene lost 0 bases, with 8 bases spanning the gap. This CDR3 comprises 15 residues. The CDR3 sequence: CASSLDQHSTDTQYF. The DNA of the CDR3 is TGTGCCAGCAGCTTGGACCAACATAGCACAGATACGCAGTATTTT.

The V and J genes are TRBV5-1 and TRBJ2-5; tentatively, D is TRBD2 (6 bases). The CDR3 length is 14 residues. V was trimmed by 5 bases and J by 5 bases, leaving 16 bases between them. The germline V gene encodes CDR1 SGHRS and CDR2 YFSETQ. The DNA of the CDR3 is TGCGCCAGCAGTATGCAACTAGCCCGGGAGACCCAGTACTTC. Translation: CASSMQLARETQYF. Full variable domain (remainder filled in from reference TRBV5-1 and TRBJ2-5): KAGVTQTPRYLIKTRGQQVTLSCSPISGHRSVSWYQQTPGQGLQFLFEYFSETQRNKGNFPGRFSGRQFSNSRSEMNVSTLELGDSALYLCASSMQLARETQYFGPGTRLLVL.

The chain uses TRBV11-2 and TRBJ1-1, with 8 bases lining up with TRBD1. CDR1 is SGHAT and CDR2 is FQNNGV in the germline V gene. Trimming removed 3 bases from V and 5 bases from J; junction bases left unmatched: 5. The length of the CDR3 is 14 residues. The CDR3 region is CASSFRGHGTEAFF. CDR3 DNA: TGTGCCAGCAGCTTCAGGGGGCACGGGACTGAAGCTTTCTTT.

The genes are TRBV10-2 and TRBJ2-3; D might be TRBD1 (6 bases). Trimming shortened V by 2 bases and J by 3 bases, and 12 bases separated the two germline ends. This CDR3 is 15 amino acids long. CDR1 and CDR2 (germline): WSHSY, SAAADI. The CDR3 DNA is TGCGCCAGCAGTGAGGCAGGGGTGATGACAGATACGCAGTATTTT. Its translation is CASSEAGVMTDTQYF.

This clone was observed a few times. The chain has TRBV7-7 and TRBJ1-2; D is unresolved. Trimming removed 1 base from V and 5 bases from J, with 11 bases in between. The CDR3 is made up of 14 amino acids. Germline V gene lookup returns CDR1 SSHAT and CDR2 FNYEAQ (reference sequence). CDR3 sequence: CASSLEDGSYGYTF. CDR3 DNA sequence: TGTGCCAGCAGCTTAGAGGATGGGAGTTATGGCTACACCTTC.

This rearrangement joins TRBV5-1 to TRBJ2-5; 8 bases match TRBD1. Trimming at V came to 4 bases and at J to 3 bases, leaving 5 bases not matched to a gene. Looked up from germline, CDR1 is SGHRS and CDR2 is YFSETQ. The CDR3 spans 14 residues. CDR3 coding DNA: TGCGCCAGCAGCCCAGGGGGCGCAGAAGAGACCCAGTACTTC. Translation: CASSPGGAEETQYF.